The 5 T cell receptor beta chains given below trace back to one sample, sequenced in a study of T cells in Graves' hyperthyroidism and ophthalmopathy. RNA transcripts served as the template for amplifying TCR beta CDR3 regions. Researchers ran a first-round RT-PCR on the TCR CDR3 using the HTBI primer set. MiXCR, run by TCRdb on the multiplex PCR reads, gives a single entry per CDR3 protein. The sample carries more than 500,000 distinct CDR3 sequences, about a sixth recorded once. Sequencing was performed on blood. The origin of the receptors is a woman aged 30 to 39 with Graves' hyperthyroidism.

This clonotype was picked up a small number of times. J is TRBJ2-2 and V is TRBV30; D is undetermined. Germline assignment: CDR1 GTSNPN and CDR2 SVGIG (reference sequence). The CDR3 totals 12 residues. V lost 4 bases, J lost 7 bases, and 10 bases lay in between. CDR3 bases: TGTGCCTGGACTTTATCTATCGGGGAGCTGTTTTTT. As protein: CAWTLSIGELFF.

This clonotype has a count of ten or more. CDR3 sequence reads: CSASPDPPRYEQYF. Here the CDR3 DNA reads TGCAGTGCTAGCCCAGATCCCCCAAGATACGAGCAGTACTTC. The chain joins TRBV20-1 to TRBJ2-7, with no clear D. Per the germline V gene, CDR1 is DFQATT and CDR2 is SNEGSKA (reference sequence). Trimming took 3 bases from V and 4 from J, leaving 16 bases between them. This CDR3 has 14 residues.

In its sample, this clonotype was seen many times. V gene TRBV6-1 combines with J gene TRBJ2-5; 11 bases align to TRBD2. Germline loops: CDR1 MNHNS, CDR2 SASEGT. The CDR3 length is 16 residues. J lost 2 bases, V lost 0 bases, and 2 bases had no gene match. CDR3 bases: TGTGCCAGCAGTGAAGCGTGGACTAGCGGGCAAGAGACCCAGTACTTC. It specifies CASSEAWTSGQETQYF.

As to this clonotype: This could be a read error, since a much larger clone is one nucleotide away. CDR3 in DNA: TGTGCCAGCCAGGGACAGGCCACTGAAGCTTTCTTT. Residues: CASQGQATEAFF. The chain employs TRBV6-2 or TRBV6-3 and TRBJ1-1, with 8 positions matching TRBD1. The germline gives CDR1 MNHEY, CDR2 SVGEGT. The CDR3 sequence is 12 residues long. After removal of 8 bases from V and 4 bases from J, the junction contained 3 bases not matched to a gene.

This clonotype was seen only a few times. V is TRBV18 and J is TRBJ1-2, with D uncertain. Trimming left V 2 bases short and J 0 bases short, with 10 bases between. Germline V gives CDR1 KGHSH, CDR2 LQKENI. This CDR3 is 15 amino acids long. CDR3 loop: CASSPVVGPNYGYTF. CDR3 bases: TGTGCCAGCTCACCAGTCGTGGGTCCTAACTATGGCTACACCTTC.